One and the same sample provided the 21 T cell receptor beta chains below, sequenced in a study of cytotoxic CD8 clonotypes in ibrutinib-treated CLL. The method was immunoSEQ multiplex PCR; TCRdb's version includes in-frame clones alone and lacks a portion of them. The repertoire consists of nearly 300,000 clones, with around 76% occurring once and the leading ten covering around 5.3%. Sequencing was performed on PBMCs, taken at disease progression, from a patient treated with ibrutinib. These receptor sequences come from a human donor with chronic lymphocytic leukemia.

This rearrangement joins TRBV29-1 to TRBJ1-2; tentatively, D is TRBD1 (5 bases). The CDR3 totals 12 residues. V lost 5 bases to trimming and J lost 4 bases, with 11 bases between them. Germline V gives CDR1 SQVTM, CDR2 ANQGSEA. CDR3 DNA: TGCAGCGTTAGTCAGGGAGGCTATGGCTACACCTTC. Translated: CSVSQGGYGYTF. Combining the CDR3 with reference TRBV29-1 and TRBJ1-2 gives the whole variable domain SAVISQKPSRDICQRGTSLTIQCQVDSQVTMMFWYRQQPGQSLTLIATANQGSEATYESGFVIDKFPISRPNLTFSTLTVSNMSPEDSSIYLCSVSQGGYGYTFGSGTRLTVV.

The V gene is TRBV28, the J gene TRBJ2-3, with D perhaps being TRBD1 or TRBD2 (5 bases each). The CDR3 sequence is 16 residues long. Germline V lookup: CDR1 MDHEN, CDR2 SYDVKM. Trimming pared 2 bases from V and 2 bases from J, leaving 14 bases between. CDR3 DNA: TGTGCCAGCAGTTTACGACGGGGCAGATACACAGATACGCAGTATTTT. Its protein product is CASSLRRGRYTDTQYF.

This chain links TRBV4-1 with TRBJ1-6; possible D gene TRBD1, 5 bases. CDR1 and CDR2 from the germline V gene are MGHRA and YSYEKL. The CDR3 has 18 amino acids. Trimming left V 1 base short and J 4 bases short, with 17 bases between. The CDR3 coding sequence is TGCGCCAGCAGCCAAGTGTCACGAGGGGCCATATATAATTCACCCCTCCACTTT. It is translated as CASSQVSRGAIYNSPLHF.

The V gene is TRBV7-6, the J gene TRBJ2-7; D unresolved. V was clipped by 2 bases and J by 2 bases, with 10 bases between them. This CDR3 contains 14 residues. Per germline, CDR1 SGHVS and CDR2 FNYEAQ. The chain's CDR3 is CASSLSPVAYEQYF. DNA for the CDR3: TGTGCCAGCAGCTTATCCCCAGTGGCCTACGAGCAGTACTTC.

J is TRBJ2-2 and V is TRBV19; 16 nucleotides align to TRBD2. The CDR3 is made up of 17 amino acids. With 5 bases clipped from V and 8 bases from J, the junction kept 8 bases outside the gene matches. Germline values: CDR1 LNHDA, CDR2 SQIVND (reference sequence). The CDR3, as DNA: TGTGCCAGTAGTTTCGGGACTAGCGGGAGGGCCGGAGGGGAGCTGTTTTTT. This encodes CASSFGTSGRAGGELFF.

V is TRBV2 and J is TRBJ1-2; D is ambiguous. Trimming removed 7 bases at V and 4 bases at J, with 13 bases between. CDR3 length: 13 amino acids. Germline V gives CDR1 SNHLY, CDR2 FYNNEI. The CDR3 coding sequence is TGTGCCAGCAACATGGGATTCCCCTATGGCTACACCTTC. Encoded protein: CASNMGFPYGYTF.

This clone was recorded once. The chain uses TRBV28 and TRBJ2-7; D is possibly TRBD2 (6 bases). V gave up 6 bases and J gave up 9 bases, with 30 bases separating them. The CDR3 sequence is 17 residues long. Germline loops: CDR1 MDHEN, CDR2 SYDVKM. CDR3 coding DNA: TGTGCCAGCAGCCTCAAACCGTTTAGGACGGACTACGTAGGGCAGTACTTC. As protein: CASSLKPFRTDYVGQYF.

The DNA of the CDR3 is TGCAGCGCCGAAGGGGAAACTACGCAGTATTTT. Translating gives CSAEGETTQYF. The chain has TRBV29-1 and TRBJ2-3; D might be TRBD1 (5 bases). The CDR3 extends over 11 amino acids. Germline assignment: CDR1 SQVTM and CDR2 ANQGSEA. The V end was cut by 7 bases, the J end by 8 bases, with 13 bases between.

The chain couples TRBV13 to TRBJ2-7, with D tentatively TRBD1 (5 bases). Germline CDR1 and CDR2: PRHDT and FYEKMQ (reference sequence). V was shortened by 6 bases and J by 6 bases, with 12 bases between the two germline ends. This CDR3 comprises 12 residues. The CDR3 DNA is TGTGCCAGCAGTCTTCTGGGGCGCGAGCAGTACTTC. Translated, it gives CASSLLGREQYF.

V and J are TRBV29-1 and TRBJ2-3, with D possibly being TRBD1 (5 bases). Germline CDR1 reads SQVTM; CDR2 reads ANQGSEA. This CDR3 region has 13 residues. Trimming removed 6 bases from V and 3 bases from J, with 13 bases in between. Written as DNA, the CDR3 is TGCAGCGTACGGGCCAGGGTGACAGATACGCAGTATTTT. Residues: CSVRARVTDTQYF.

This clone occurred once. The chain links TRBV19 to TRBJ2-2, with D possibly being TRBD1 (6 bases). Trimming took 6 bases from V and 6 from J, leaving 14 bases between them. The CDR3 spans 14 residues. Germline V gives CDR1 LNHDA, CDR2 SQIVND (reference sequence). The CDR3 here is CASSIRQASGELFF. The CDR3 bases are TGTGCCAGTAGCATCAGACAGGCTTCCGGGGAGCTGTTTTTT.

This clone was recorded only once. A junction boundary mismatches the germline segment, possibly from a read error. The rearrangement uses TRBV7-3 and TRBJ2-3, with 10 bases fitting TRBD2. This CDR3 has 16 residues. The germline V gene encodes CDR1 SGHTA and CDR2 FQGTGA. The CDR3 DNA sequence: TGTGCCAGCAGCCTAACATTAGCGGGAGGAACAGATACGCAGTATTTT. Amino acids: CASSLTLAGGTDTQYF.

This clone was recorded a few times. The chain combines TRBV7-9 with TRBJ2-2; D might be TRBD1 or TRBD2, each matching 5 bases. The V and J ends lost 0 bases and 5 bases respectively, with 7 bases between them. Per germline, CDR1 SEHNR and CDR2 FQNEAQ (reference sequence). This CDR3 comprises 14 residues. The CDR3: CASSLAGPTGELFF. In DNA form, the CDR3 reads TGTGCCAGCAGCTTAGCGGGACCGACCGGGGAGCTGTTTTTT.

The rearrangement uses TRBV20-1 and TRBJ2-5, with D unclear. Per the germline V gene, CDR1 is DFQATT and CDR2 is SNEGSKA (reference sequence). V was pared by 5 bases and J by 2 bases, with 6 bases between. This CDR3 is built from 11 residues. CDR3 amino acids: CSASRQETQYF. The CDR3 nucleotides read TGCAGTGCTTCCAGGCAAGAGACCCAGTACTTC.

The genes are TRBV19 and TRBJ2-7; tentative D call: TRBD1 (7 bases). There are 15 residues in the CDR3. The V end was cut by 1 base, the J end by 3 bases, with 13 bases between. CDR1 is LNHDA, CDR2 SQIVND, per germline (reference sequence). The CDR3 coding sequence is TGTGCCAGTAGTATAGCGGCAGGGGGGCTCTACGAGCAGTACTTC. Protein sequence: CASSIAAGGLYEQYF. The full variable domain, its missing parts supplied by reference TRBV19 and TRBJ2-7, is DGGITQSPKYLFRKEGQNVTLSCEQNLNHDAMYWYRQDPGQGLRLIYYSQIVNDFQKGDIAEGYSVSREKKESFPLTVTSAQKNPTAFYLCASSIAAGGLYEQYFGPGTRLTVT.

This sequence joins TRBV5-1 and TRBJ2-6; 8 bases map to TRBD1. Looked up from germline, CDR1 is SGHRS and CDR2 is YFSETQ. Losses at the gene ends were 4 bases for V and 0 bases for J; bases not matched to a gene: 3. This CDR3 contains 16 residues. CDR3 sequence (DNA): TGCGCCAGCAGCCCGGGACAGGTCTCTGGGGCCAACGTCCTGACTTTC. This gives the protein CASSPGQVSGANVLTF.

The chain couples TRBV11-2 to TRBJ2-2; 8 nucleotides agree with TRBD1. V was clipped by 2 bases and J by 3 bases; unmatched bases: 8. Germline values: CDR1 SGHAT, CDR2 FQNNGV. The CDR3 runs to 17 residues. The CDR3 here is CASSLNRGKFDTGELFF. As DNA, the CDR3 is TGTGCCAGCAGCTTAAACAGGGGGAAGTTTGACACCGGGGAGCTGTTTTTT. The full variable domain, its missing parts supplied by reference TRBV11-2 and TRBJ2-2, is EAGVAQSPRYKIIEKRQSVAFWCNPISGHATLYWYQQILGQGPKLLIQFQNNGVVDDSQLPKDRFSAERLKGVDSTLKIQPAKLEDSAVYLCASSLNRGKFDTGELFFGEGSRLTVL.

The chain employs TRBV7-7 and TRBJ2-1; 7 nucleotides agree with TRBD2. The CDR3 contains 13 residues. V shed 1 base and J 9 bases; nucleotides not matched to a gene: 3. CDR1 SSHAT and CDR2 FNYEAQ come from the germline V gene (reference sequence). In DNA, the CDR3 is TGTGCCAGCAGCTTAGGCGGGAGCGGTGAGCAGTTCTTC. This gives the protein CASSLGGSGEQFF.

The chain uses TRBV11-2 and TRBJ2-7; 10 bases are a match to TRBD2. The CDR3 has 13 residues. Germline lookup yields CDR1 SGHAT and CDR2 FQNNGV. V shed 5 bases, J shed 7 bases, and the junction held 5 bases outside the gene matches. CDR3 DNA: TGTGCCAGCAGCCCGGGACTAGCGAGGGAGCAGTACTTC. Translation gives CASSPGLAREQYF.

CDR3 DNA sequence: TGTGCCATCCAACAGGGGTACTCACCCCTCCACTTT. This translates into CAIQQGYSPLHF. The rearrangement links TRBV6-6 to TRBJ1-6; 7 bases match TRBD1. J gave up 10 bases and V 10 bases, and 7 bases lay outside the gene matches. The germline gives CDR1 MNHNY, CDR2 SVGAGI (reference sequence). CDR3 length: 12 residues.

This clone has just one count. The CDR3 is CASSLRPPGTHGSGSNQPQHF. The CDR3 region has the DNA TGTGCCAGCAGCCTACGACCACCCGGGACACACGGCTCGGGTAGCAATCAGCCCCAGCATTTT. The chain carries TRBV13 and TRBJ1-5; maybe TRBD1 (6 bases). This CDR3 has 21 amino acids. CDR1 and CDR2 from the germline V gene are PRHDT and FYEKMQ (reference sequence). The V end lost 5 bases, the J end lost 0 bases, and 29 bases lay between the germline ends.